This T cell receptor beta chain was sequenced during a study of shared clonotypes between healthy human individuals. The V gene's germline CDR1 is LNHDA and CDR2 SQIVND (reference sequence). This CDR3 is 13 amino acids long. V was shortened by 4 bases and J by 5 bases, with 11 bases between the two germline ends. Each replicate PCR on the sorted subsets used approximately 200 ng DNA (roughly 32,000 T cell genomes). Only in-frame clones appear in the TCRdb table, and some are missing; sequencing was by immunoSEQ multiplex PCR. The sample shows approximately 1.5 million clones, approximately 98.5% of them seen only once. Those who donated, Caucasian adults without exception, all lived in Nashville, Tennessee.

The sample consisted of naive CD4+ T cells sorted from blood. Subset meaning: CD45RA+ positively selected. The clonotype was recovered from a man younger than 40 in good health. The V and J genes are TRBV19 and TRBJ2-5, with a weak D call TRBD2 (6 bases). CDR3 DNA sequence: TGTGCCAGTAGTACCGGACTATCCGAGACCCAGTACTTC. Amino acid sequence: CASSTGLSETQYF. Full variable domain (rest looked up from reference TRBV19 and TRBJ2-5): DGGITQSPKYLFRKEGQNVTLSCEQNLNHDAMYWYRQDPGQGLRLIYYSQIVNDFQKGDIAEGYSVSREKKESFPLTVTSAQKNPTAFYLCASSTGLSETQYFGPGTRLLVL.